Below, 28 T cell receptor beta chains from the same sample are listed, as sequenced in a study of Ad26.COV2.S vaccination and SARS-CoV-2 variants. Sequencing was performed with immunoSEQ multiplex PCR; in TCRdb, only in-frame clones are kept and a portion is missing. Among about 320,000 clones listed, roughly 90% were seen once. Sample treatment: some 20 received Ad26.COV2.S at low or high dose, single or two shots; several received placebo; per-sample allocation not given. The samples were gathered on day 63 after the first injection of vaccine or placebo. Sample: peripheral blood, taken in a trial of Ad26.COV2.S vaccine versus placebo. All receptors derive from a person aged 18 to 59 who received the Ad26.COV2.S COVID-19 vaccine or a placebo.

The chain joins TRBV11-2 to TRBJ1-1; possible D gene TRBD1, 5 bases. This CDR3 is 13 amino acids long. V was shortened by 0 bases and J by 7 bases, with 9 bases between the two germline ends. The germline V gene encodes CDR1 SGHAT and CDR2 FQNNGV. CDR3 nucleotide sequence: TGTGCCAGCAGCTTAGATCGAGGGGTTGAAGCTTTCTTT. Protein product: CASSLDRGVEAFF.

The J gene is TRBJ2-7, the V gene TRBV6-1; 9 bases match TRBD1. Germline loops: CDR1 MNHNS, CDR2 SASEGT. With 1 base clipped from V and 2 bases from J, the junction kept 3 bases outside the gene matches. This CDR3 spans 15 amino acids. The DNA of the CDR3 is TGTGCCAGCAGTGAAGGGGACAGGGCGGCCTACGAGCAGTACTTC. Residues: CASSEGDRAAYEQYF.

The V call is TRBV6-5, the J call TRBJ1-2, with D tentatively TRBD1 (5 bases). The CDR3 loop spans 15 amino acids. Trimming left V 2 bases short and J 1 base short, with 11 bases between. Germline V gives CDR1 MNHEY, CDR2 SVGAGI. The CDR3 coding sequence is TGTGCCAGCAGTTACGATGGGCAGGGTAACTATGGCTACACCTTC. Translated: CASSYDGQGNYGYTF.

This chain connects TRBV7-8 to TRBJ2-7; D possibly matches TRBD1 or TRBD2 (5 bases each). CDR3 size: 13 residues. CDR1 SGHVS and CDR2 FQNEAQ come from the germline V gene. Trimming removed 3 bases from V and 1 base from J, with 7 bases in between. In DNA, the CDR3 is TGTGCCAGCAGCTTGGGGGAGTCCTACGAGCAGTACTTC. This sequence encodes CASSLGESYEQYF. The variable domain in full, completed from reference TRBV7-8 and TRBJ2-7, reads GAGVSQSPRYKVAKRGQDVALRCDPISGHVSLFWYQQALGQGPEFLTYFQNEAQLDKSGLPSDRFFAERPEGSVSTLKIQRTQQEDSAVYLCASSLGESYEQYFGPGTRLTVT.

The chain links TRBV7-9 to TRBJ1-1, with D possibly matching TRBD1 (5 bases). The length of the CDR3 is 14 residues. V shed 5 bases and J shed 6 bases, with 16 bases lying between them. Germline V gene data show CDR1 as SEHNR and CDR2 as FQNEAQ (reference sequence). The CDR3 nucleotides read TGTGCCAGCAGCACGGAAATCGGGACGGCTGAAGCTTTCTTT. This encodes CASSTEIGTAEAFF.

The rearrangement uses TRBV6-2 or TRBV6-3 and TRBJ1-2, with TRBD1 matching 7 bases. Germline CDR1 MNHEY, CDR2 SVGEGT. This CDR3 spans 14 amino acids. V shed 4 bases and J 4 bases; nucleotides not matched to a gene: 6. CDR3 DNA sequence: TGTGCCAGCAGTTGGGGACAGACCGTCTATGGCTACACCTTC. As protein: CASSWGQTVYGYTF.

The rearrangement joins TRBV7-9 to TRBJ1-1; D might be TRBD1 (5 bases). Germline CDR1 SEHNR, CDR2 FQNEAQ (reference sequence). The CDR3 is 13 amino acids. Deletions cut 9 bases from V and 0 bases from J, with 11 bases between. CDR3 nucleotide sequence: TGTGCCAGTGGGACGGCTCTGAACACTGAAGCTTTCTTT. Protein sequence: CASGTALNTEAFF. Using reference TRBV7-9 and TRBJ1-1 for the parts outside the CDR3, the full variable domain is DTGVSQNPRHKITKRGQNVTFRCDPISEHNRLYWYRQTLGQGPEFLTYFQNEAQLEKSRLLSDRFSAERPKGSFSTLEIQRTEQGDSAMYLCASGTALNTEAFFGQGTRLTVV.

This chain links TRBV7-2 with TRBJ1-5; no definite D call. The V end lost 1 base, the J end lost 0 bases, and 4 bases lay between the germline ends. CDR3 length: 14 amino acids. CDR1 is SGHTA, CDR2 FQGNSA, per germline. CDR3 DNA: TGTGCCAGCAGCTTAGACGGTAGCAATCAGCCCCAGCATTTT. Amino acids: CASSLDGSNQPQHF.

The V and J genes are TRBV28 and TRBJ1-2, with TRBD1 identical over 7 bases. There are 14 residues in the CDR3. CDR1 is MDHEN, CDR2 SYDVKM, per germline. J was trimmed by 4 bases and V by 10 bases; bases with no gene match: 12. In DNA form, the CDR3 reads TGTGCCACCTCTACAGGGGACAGTGGCTATGGCTACACCTTC. Its translation: CATSTGDSGYGYTF.

V and J are TRBV4-3 and TRBJ1-2; no clear D. Between the trimmed V and J ends, which lost 0 bases and 3 bases, there was a span of 8 bases. The CDR3 length is 14 residues. Germline V gene lookup returns CDR1 LGHNA and CDR2 YSLEER. The CDR3 loop is CASSQDAAYYGYTF. The CDR3 nucleotides read TGCGCCAGCAGCCAAGACGCAGCCTACTATGGCTACACCTTC.

The chain recombines TRBV27 with TRBJ2-1; 10 bases match TRBD2. V was pared by 5 bases and J by 3 bases, with 4 bases of the junction left unmatched. The CDR3 consists of 15 residues. Looked up from germline, CDR1 is MNHEY and CDR2 is SMNVEV (reference sequence). This chain's CDR3 is CASSQRGGLYNEQFF. Here the CDR3 DNA reads TGTGCCAGCAGTCAGCGGGGGGGCCTCTACAATGAGCAGTTCTTC.

The V gene is TRBV7-2, the J gene TRBJ1-3; 9 bases are a match to TRBD1. V shed 3 bases, J shed 1 base, and the junction held 7 bases outside the gene matches. The germline V gene has CDR1 SGHTA and CDR2 FQGNSA. The CDR3 contains 17 residues. CDR3 nucleotides: TGTGCCAGCAGCTTTGAGACAGGGGGGATATCTGGAAACACCATATATTTT. Translation: CASSFETGGISGNTIYF.

The chain uses TRBV12-5 and TRBJ1-1; the match to TRBD1 covers 7 bases. The CDR3 length is 14 residues. In germline, CDR1 is LGHNT, CDR2 FRNRAP. V lost 1 base and J lost 4; bases outside the gene matches: 3. In nucleotides, the CDR3 is TGTGCTAGTGGTTTGGAGGGGGCTGGCACTGAAGCTTTCTTT. Translating gives CASGLEGAGTEAFF.

This clone has a handful of counts. The chain couples TRBV27 to TRBJ1-5; 7 nucleotides agree with TRBD1. Germline values: CDR1 MNHEY, CDR2 SMNVEV (reference sequence). This CDR3 is 15 amino acids long. The CDR3: CAPRGGDRGNQPQHF. CDR3 coding DNA: TGTGCTCCTAGAGGGGGCGATAGGGGCAATCAGCCCCAGCATTTT.

The V and J genes are TRBV2 and TRBJ1-1; possibly TRBD1 for D (6 bases). The CDR3 spans 12 residues. The V gene lost 8 bases and the J gene lost 10 bases, with 17 bases spanning the gap. Germline assignment: CDR1 SNHLY and CDR2 FYNNEI. The CDR3 here is CASFRGPQGAFF. The CDR3 nucleotides read TGTGCCAGCTTCAGGGGCCCCCAGGGAGCTTTCTTT.

In DNA form, the CDR3 reads TGTGCCAGCAGTTACGGTGCGGGAGACTCCTACAATGAGCAGTTCTTC. As protein: CASSYGAGDSYNEQFF. This sequence joins TRBV6-5 and TRBJ2-1; 7 nucleotides match TRBD2. V lost 2 bases to trimming and J lost 0 bases; unmatched junction nucleotides: 4. The germline gives CDR1 MNHEY, CDR2 SVGAGI. The CDR3 spans 16 residues.

The chain uses TRBV20-1 and TRBJ2-1, with 9 bases fitting TRBD1. Germline V gene sequence: CDR1 DFQATT, CDR2 SNEGSKA (reference sequence). The CDR3 spans 14 residues. V trimming: 3 bases; J trimming: 9 bases; junction bases outside the gene matches: 9. CDR3 in amino acids: CSASSGRGQGEQFF. The DNA of the CDR3 is TGCAGTGCTAGTAGTGGCAGGGGACAGGGTGAGCAGTTCTTC.

The rearrangement links TRBV5-6 to TRBJ2-2; D is perhaps TRBD1 (5 bases). Germline V gives CDR1 SGHDT, CDR2 YYEEEE. CDR3 length equals 13 residues. V lost 2 bases, J lost 6 bases, and 8 bases lay in between. The CDR3 spells CASSLGVPGELFF. CDR3 bases: TGTGCCAGCAGCTTAGGGGTCCCCGGGGAGCTGTTTTTT.

V and J are TRBV11-3 and TRBJ2-5; 9 bases match TRBD2. After removal of 7 bases from V and 10 bases from J, the junction contained 16 bases not matched to a gene. CDR3 size: 15 residues. CDR1 and CDR2 from the germline V gene are SGHNT and YENEEA. CDR3 bases: TGTGCCAGCAATAGGGTAGCGGGAGTCGCCGGTCACCAGTACTTC. Protein product: CASNRVAGVAGHQYF.

J is TRBJ1-1 and V is TRBV6-2 or TRBV6-3, with unresolved D. The length of the CDR3 is 15 residues. CDR1 MNHEY and CDR2 SVGEGT come from the germline V gene. Trimming stripped 4 bases from V and 5 bases from J, with 17 bases between. CDR3 residues: CASSSVQLTGTEAFF. The CDR3 DNA is TGTGCCAGCAGTTCTGTACAGTTAACTGGAACTGAAGCTTTCTTT.

The chain is built from TRBV28 and TRBJ2-1; 8 bases are a match to TRBD1. Germline-derived CDR1 and CDR2 are MDHEN and SYDVKM. V trimming: 3 bases; J trimming: 10 bases; junction bases outside the gene matches: 11. The CDR3 covers 15 residues. The CDR3 nucleotides are TGTGCCAGCAGTTTTTCAGGGGGCGGTTGGGGCGAGCAGTTCTTC. Translation gives CASSFSGGGWGEQFF.

The V gene is TRBV5-5, the J gene TRBJ1-1; TRBD1 matches 10 bases. V gave up 2 bases and J gave up 0 bases; unmatched junction bases: 7. The CDR3 sequence is 17 residues long. Germline CDR1 is SGHKS and CDR2 is YYEKEE (reference sequence). The CDR3 here is CASSFLGQGDMNTEAFF. CDR3 DNA sequence: TGTGCCAGCAGCTTTCTCGGACAGGGGGACATGAACACTGAAGCTTTCTTT.

On this clone: At one end the junction does not follow the germline gene, possibly because of a read error. The chain combines TRBV12-3 or TRBV12-4 with TRBJ1-4; 7 positions agree with TRBD1. This CDR3 comprises 11 residues. In nucleotides, the CDR3 is TGTGCCAGCAGTTTATGGGACAGCCTTTGTTTT. Translated: CASSLWDSLCF.

This sequence joins TRBV25-1 and TRBJ2-7, with D possibly being TRBD2 (6 bases). This CDR3 spans 15 amino acids. CDR1 MGHDK and CDR2 SYGVNS come from the germline V gene. Trimming removed 6 bases from V and 2 bases from J, with 17 bases in between. The CDR3 loop reads CASSSTGDLPYEQYF. CDR3 nucleotides: TGTGCCAGCAGCTCTACGGGGGACCTACCCTACGAGCAGTACTTC.

The V call is TRBV25-1, the J call TRBJ2-7; no firm D call. Trimming shortened V by 1 base and J by 7 bases, and 20 bases separated the two germline ends. The germline CDR1 and CDR2 sequences are MGHDK and SYGVNS. CDR3 length: 16 amino acids. The CDR3 is CASSEWAVPGRVEQYF. In DNA, the CDR3 is TGTGCCAGCAGTGAATGGGCGGTTCCCGGCCGGGTGGAGCAGTACTTC.

V is TRBV6-5 and J is TRBJ2-7; D gene uncertain. V lost 9 bases, J lost 4 bases, and 10 bases lay in between. The CDR3 extends over 11 amino acids. CDR1 MNHEY and CDR2 SVGAGI come from the germline V gene. The CDR3 DNA reads as TGTGCCAGGGACGGCCCATACGAGCAGTACGTC. Translation gives CARDGPYEQYV.

The CDR3 coding sequence is TGTGCCATTGGTGGACTAGCGTTTAGCACAGATACGCAGTATTTT. This sequence encodes CAIGGLAFSTDTQYF. The chain couples TRBV10-3 to TRBJ2-3, with 9 bases matching TRBD2. The CDR3 consists of 15 residues. Germline V lookup: CDR1 ENHRY, CDR2 SYGVKD. V was clipped by 9 bases and J by 0 bases; unmatched bases: 7.

This chain uses TRBV2 with TRBJ2-7, with 14 bases aligning to TRBD2. This CDR3 has 17 residues. CDR1 is SNHLY, CDR2 FYNNEI, per germline. Germline trimming cut 4 bases from V and 0 bases from J; bases unmatched to any gene: 5. As DNA, the CDR3 is TGTGCCAGCAGTGGACTAGCGGGAGGGCCAGTCTCCTACGAGCAGTACGTC. Its protein product is CASSGLAGGPVSYEQYV.